This T cell receptor (beta chain) was captured in a study of T cell repertoires in cytomegalovirus infection. TCRdb reprocessed the reads with MiXCR, giving one entry per CDR3 protein. The data contain about 68,000 distinct CDR3 sequences, approximately 22% of them singletons. The CDR3 is 17 residues long. Per germline, CDR1 MNHNS and CDR2 SASEGT. V lost 5 bases and J lost 1, with 18 bases in between. Broader study findings: The study identified carriers of CMV plus the relevant HLA from cumulative public TCR beta family frequency.

This clonotype was counted ten times or more. The antigen remains unidentified. The specimen was PBMCs, sequenced either directly or after in vitro stimulation (not recorded which). J is TRBJ1-5 and V is TRBV6-1; possibly TRBD1 for D (6 bases). The receptor was isolated from a human donor in good health (CMV status not recorded). Some clones in this sample may be carry-over from other donors' samples. The CDR3 is CASSFQGKFESNQPQHF. The CDR3 coding sequence is TGTGCCAGCAGTTTCCAGGGGAAATTTGAGAGCAATCAGCCCCAGCATTTT.